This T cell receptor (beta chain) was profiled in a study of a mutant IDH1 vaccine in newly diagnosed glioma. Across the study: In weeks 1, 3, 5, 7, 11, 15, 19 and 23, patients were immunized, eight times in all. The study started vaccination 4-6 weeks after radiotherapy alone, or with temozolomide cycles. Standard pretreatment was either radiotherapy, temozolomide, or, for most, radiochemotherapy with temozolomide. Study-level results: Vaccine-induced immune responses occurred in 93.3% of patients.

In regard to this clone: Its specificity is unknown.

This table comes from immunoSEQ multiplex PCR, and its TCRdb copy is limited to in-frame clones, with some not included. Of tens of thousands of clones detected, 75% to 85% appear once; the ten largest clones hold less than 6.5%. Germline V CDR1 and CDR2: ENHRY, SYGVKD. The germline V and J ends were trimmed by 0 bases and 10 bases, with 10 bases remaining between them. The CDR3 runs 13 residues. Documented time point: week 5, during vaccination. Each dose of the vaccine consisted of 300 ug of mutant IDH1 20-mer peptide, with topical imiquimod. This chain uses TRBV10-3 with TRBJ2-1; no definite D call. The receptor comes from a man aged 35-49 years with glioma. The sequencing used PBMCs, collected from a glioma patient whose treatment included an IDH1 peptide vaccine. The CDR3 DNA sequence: TGTGCCATCAGTGAGTCGTGGAACCCCGAGCAGTTCTTC. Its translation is CAISESWNPEQFF.